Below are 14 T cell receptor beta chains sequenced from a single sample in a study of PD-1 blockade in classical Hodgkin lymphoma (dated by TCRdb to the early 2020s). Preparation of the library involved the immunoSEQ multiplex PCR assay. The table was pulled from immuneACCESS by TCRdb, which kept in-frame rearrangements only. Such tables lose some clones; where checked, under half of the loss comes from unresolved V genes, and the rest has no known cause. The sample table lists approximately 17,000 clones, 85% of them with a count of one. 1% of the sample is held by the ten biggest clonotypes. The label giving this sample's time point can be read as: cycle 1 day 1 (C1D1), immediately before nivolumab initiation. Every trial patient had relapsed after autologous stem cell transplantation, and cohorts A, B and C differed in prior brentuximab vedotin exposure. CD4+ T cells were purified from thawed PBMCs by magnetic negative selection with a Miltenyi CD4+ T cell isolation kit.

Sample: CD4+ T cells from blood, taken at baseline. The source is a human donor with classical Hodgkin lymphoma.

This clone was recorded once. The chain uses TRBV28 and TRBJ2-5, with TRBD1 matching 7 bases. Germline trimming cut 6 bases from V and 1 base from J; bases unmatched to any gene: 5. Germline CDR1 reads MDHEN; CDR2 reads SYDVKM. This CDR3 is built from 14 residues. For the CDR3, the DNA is TGTGCCAGCAGGGGACAGCCCCGCCAAGAGACCCAGTACTTC. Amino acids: CASRGQPRQETQYF.

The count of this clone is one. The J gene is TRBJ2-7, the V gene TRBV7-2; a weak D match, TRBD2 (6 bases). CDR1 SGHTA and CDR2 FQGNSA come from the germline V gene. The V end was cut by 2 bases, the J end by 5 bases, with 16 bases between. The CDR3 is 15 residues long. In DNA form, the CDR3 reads TGTGCCAGCAGCTTATCGGGTTGGGGGGAGAACGAGCAGTACTTC. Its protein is CASSLSGWGENEQYF. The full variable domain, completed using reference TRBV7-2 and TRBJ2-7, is GAGVSQSPSNKVTEKGKDVELRCDPISGHTALYWYRQSLGQGLEFLIYFQGNSAPDKSGLPSDRFSAERTGGSVSTLTIQRTQQEDSAVYLCASSLSGWGENEQYFGPGTRLTVT.

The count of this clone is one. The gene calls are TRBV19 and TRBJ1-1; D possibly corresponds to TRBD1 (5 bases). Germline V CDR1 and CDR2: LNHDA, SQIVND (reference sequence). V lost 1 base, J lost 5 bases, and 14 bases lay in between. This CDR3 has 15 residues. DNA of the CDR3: TGTGCCAGTAGTATAGTTCTAGGGGCCCGGACTGAAGCTTTCTTT. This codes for CASSIVLGARTEAFF.

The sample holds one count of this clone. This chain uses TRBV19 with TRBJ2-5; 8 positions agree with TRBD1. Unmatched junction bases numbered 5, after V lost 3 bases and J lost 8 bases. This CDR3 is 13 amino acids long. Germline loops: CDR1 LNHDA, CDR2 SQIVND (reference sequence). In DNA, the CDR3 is TGTGCCAGTAGTATTGGACAGGGAAGAACCCAGTACTTC. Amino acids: CASSIGQGRTQYF. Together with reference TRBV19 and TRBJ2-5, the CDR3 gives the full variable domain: DGGITQSPKYLFRKEGQNVTLSCEQNLNHDAMYWYRQDPGQGLRLIYYSQIVNDFQKGDIAEGYSVSREKKESFPLTVTSAQKNPTAFYLCASSIGQGRTQYFGPGTRLLVL.

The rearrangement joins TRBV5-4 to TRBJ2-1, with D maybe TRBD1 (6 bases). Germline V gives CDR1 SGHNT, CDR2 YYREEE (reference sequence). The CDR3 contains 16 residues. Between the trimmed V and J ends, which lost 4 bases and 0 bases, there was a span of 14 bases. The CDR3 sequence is CASSTKDRLSYNEQFF. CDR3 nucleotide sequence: TGTGCCAGCAGCACGAAGGACAGACTCTCCTACAATGAGCAGTTCTTC.

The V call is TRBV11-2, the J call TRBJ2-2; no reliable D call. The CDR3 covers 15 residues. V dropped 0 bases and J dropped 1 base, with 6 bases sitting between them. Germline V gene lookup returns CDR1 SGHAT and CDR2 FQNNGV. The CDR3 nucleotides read TGTGCCAGCAGCTTAGAATATCTGAACACCGGGGAGCTGTTTTTT. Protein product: CASSLEYLNTGELFF.

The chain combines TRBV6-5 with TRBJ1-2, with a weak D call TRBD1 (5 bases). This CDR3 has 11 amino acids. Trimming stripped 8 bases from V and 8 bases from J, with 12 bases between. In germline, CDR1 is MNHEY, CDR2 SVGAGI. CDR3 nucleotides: TGTGCCAGCTCGGGGGGGTTGGGCTACACCTTC. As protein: CASSGGLGYTF.

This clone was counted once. The CDR3: CASSLVGPNTEAFF. In DNA form, the CDR3 reads TGTGCCAGCAGTTTGGTGGGGCCGAACACTGAAGCTTTCTTT. This chain joins TRBV28 and TRBJ1-1; weak D call: TRBD1 (5 bases). Germline CDR1 and CDR2: MDHEN and SYDVKM. V was shortened by 3 bases and J by 1 base, with 9 bases between the two germline ends. This CDR3 is 14 amino acids long.

The CDR3 bases are TGTGCCAGCTCACCAGGGACTAGCGGGGGGGCGTCAAGGTACGGCTACGAGCAGTACTTC. This translates into CASSPGTSGGASRYGYEQYF. The chain employs TRBV18 and TRBJ2-5, with TRBD2 identical over 16 bases. The better agreement between TRBJ2-7 and the DNA end casts doubt on the J call. The CDR3 sequence is 20 residues long. Germline CDR1 KGHSH, CDR2 LQKENI.

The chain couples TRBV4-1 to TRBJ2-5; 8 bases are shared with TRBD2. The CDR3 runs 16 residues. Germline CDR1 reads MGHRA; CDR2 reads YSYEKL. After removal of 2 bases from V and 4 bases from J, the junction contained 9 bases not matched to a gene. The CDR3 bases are TGCGCCAGCAGCCAAACGGGACTAGATCCAGGAGAGACCCAGTACTTC. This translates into CASSQTGLDPGETQYF.

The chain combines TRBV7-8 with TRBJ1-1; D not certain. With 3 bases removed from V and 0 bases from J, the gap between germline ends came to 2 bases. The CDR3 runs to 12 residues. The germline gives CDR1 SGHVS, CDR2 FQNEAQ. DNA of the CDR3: TGTGCCAGCAGCTTTGTGAACACTGAAGCTTTCTTT. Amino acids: CASSFVNTEAFF. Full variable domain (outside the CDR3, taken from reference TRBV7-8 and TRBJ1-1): GAGVSQSPRYKVAKRGQDVALRCDPISGHVSLFWYQQALGQGPEFLTYFQNEAQLDKSGLPSDRFFAERPEGSVSTLKIQRTQQEDSAVYLCASSFVNTEAFFGQGTRLTVV.

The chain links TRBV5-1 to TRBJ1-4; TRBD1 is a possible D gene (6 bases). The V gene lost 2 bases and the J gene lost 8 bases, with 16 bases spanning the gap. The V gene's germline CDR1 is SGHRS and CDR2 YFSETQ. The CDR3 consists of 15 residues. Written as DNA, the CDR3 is TGCGCCAGCAGCTTCCAGGGGACAACTGGCGAAAAACTGTTTTTT. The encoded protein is CASSFQGTTGEKLFF.

The CDR3: CASSLAGTSGLQETQYF. In DNA, the CDR3 is TGTGCCAGCAGCTTGGCCGGGACTAGCGGATTACAAGAGACCCAGTACTTC. This chain connects TRBV5-8 to TRBJ2-5, with 11 bases aligning to TRBD2. The trim removed 0 bases at V and 2 bases at J, leaving 6 bases unmatched. The CDR3 totals 17 residues. Germline V gene sequence: CDR1 SGHTS, CDR2 YDEGEE.

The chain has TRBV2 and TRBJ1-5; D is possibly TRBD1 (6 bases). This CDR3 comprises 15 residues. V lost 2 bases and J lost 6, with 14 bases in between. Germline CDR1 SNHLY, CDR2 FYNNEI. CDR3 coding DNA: TGTGCCAGCAGTGAACCCGGACAGCCGGCTCAGCCCCAGCATTTT. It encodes CASSEPGQPAQPQHF.